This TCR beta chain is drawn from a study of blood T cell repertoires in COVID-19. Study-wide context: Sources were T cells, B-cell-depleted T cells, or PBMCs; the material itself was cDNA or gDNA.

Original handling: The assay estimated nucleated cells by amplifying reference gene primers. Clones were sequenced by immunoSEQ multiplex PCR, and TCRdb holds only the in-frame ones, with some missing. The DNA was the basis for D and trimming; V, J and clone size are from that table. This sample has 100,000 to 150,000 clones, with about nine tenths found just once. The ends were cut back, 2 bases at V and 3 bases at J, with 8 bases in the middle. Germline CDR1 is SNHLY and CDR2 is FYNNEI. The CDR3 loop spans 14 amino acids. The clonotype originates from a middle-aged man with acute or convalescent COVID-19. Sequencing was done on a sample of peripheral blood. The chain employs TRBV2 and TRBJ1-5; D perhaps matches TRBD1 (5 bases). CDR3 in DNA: TGTGCCAGCAGTGAACAGACAGCCAATCAGCCCCAGCATTTT. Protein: CASSEQTANQPQHF.